Detailed here is one T cell receptor (beta chain). The antigen is not known. These data originate in a study of B cell selection in AIRE deficiency. Germline V gene data show CDR1 as SGHTA and CDR2 as FQGNSA. Deletions cut 5 bases from V and 4 bases from J, with 9 bases between. The CDR3 is 13 amino acids. The assay was immunoSEQ multiplex PCR, and TCRdb's table has in-frame clones only and misses some. The sample records about 22,000 clones, roughly 93% being singletons. Regulatory T cells were sorted as CD4+CD25hiCD127low/negative cells. General study findings and limits: Only approximately 10% of over 3,000 shared Treg sequences were patient-specific; 31.6% healthy-specific. Shared Treg sequences had shorter CDR3s, biased toward rearrangements with few non-templated insertions.

The sequence was obtained from a human donor with AIRE deficiency. The sequencing input was Tregs sorted from PBMCs. V is TRBV7-2 and J is TRBJ2-1; D is perhaps TRBD1 (5 bases). For the CDR3, the DNA is TGTGCCAGCAGCCCCCCAGGGTACAATGAGCAGTTCTTC. Its protein is CASSPPGYNEQFF.